The rows below give T cell receptor beta chains drawn from one sample of a study of shared clonotypes between healthy human individuals. Profiling relied on immunoSEQ multiplex PCR, and the TCRdb table lists in-frame clones only, not all of them. This sample has 850,000 to 1,200,000 clones, with 65% to 75% found just once. Sequencing was performed on memory CD4+ T cells sorted from blood. Every receptor here comes from a man aged 18 to 29 in good health. Each CDR3 is given with its conserved first and last residue. The size field is filled for only some rows; it gives once, few, many or a size class.

size	J	V	CDR3
NA	TRBJ2-5	TRBV11-2	CASSAPWAGDETQYF
NA	TRBJ2-5	TRBV5-4	CASSLDRADHPDF
few	TRBJ1-1	TRBV25-1	CASRRTMNTEAFF
once	TRBJ1-4	TRBV20-1	CSALIREKLFF
NA	TRBJ2-3	TRBV5-1	CASSLAGQTTDTQYF
NA	TRBJ1-4	TRBV4-3	CASSQDRGSDEKLFF
NA	TRBJ2-5	TRBV7-9	CASSRRLLTEETQYF
NA	TRBJ1-1	TRBV5-6	CASSASTGGRTEAFF
NA	TRBJ1-1	TRBV2	CASSLDGPNTEAFF
NA	TRBJ1-1	TRBV5-4	CASSLVGPRAPGGTFF
few	TRBJ1-5	TRBV6-5	CASRGKGSQPQHF
few	TRBJ1-2	TRBV5-4	CASGRQSVEGYTF
few	TRBJ2-7	TRBV7-9	CASSLWGSGWDRVYEQYF
NA	TRBJ2-3	TRBV5-1	CASSLEGGSTDTQYF
NA	TRBJ2-3	TRBV2	CASSLPPDTQYF
once	TRBJ2-7	TRBV30	CAWKAHYEQYF
NA	TRBJ2-2	TRBV11-3	CASSPFVTGELFF
many	TRBJ1-1	TRBV30	CAWGGNENTEAFF
NA	TRBJ1-3	TRBV7-2	CASSPPGRVAGNTIYF
once	TRBJ2-4	TRBV29-1	CSVSDRGLVDIQYF
NA	TRBJ2-5	TRBV7-8	CASSPIAGGGETQYF
NA	TRBJ2-6	TRBV7-2	CASSLDVGRSPGANVLTF
NA	TRBJ2-3	TRBV18	CASSPGTSDDTQYF
NA	TRBJ1-1	TRBV10-2	CASSEPGEYKTEAFF
once	TRBJ2-1	TRBV10-2	CASSVRITYNEQFF
NA	TRBJ2-1	TRBV7-9	CASSNTGTSGRDEQFF
NA	NA	TRBV30	CAWSVGFEQYF
NA	TRBJ1-1	TRBV6-1	CASSHGGTEAFF
NA	TRBJ2-5	TRBV20-1	CSARDSETQYF
NA	TRBJ2-1	TRBV25-1	CASSAFIGLAGPNEQFF
NA	TRBJ2-5	TRBV9	CASSKGLAGGRQETQYF
NA	TRBJ1-1	TRBV2	CASTITTGVRSEAFF
few	TRBJ2-1	TRBV2	CASHKGQYNEQFF
NA	TRBJ2-1	TRBV18	CASSPPGTPAGNEQFF
NA	TRBJ1-1	TRBV7-9	CASSLGIEAFF
NA	TRBJ1-1	TRBV7-2	CASGGRMNTEAFF
NA	TRBJ2-3	TRBV4-1	CASSQVVNTDTQYF
NA	TRBJ2-3	TRBV11-2	CASSRAQIGREDTQYF
NA	TRBJ2-7	TRBV18	CASSPRGQGYEQYF
NA	TRBJ2-6	TRBV5-1	CASSLESAANVLTF
NA	TRBJ1-3	TRBV27	CASKAGGSGNTIYF
NA	TRBJ2-7	TRBV6-1	CASSEMGLGVSFAWPEYEQYF
NA	TRBJ2-2	TRBV28	CASSLAKAYTGELFF
NA	TRBJ1-3	TRBV6-1	CASSEARSGNTIYF
NA	TRBJ1-5	TRBV28	CASSYNPLSSNQPQHF
few	TRBJ2-1	TRBV6-5	CASRVEGEQFF
NA	TRBJ1-6	TRBV5-1	CASSLKYTGSNSPLHF
NA	TRBJ2-1	TRBV5-1	CASSLSPGTAGGINEQFF
NA	TRBJ2-5	TRBV7-8	CASSFPRLAEYQETQYF
NA	TRBJ2-3	TRBV10-1	CASSVSGTDTQYF
few	TRBJ1-2	TRBV29-1	CSAATGGGGYTF
NA	NA	TRBV10-3	CATRDYEQYF
NA	TRBJ1-4	TRBV7-9	CASSPTGGNNEKLFF
NA	TRBJ2-2	TRBV19	CASSSGTLNTGELFF
NA	TRBJ2-3	TRBV5-4	CASSGPLAGGKSTDTQYF
NA	TRBJ2-7	TRBV7-2	CASSLGRAPAYEQYF
few	TRBJ2-7	TRBV10-1	CAIPLPSGGFYEQYF
NA	TRBJ2-7	TRBV7-2	CASSLGSPTLANAYEQYF
NA	TRBJ1-4	TRBV6-1	CASSDGQYYRATNEKLFF